The 30 T cell receptor beta chains below all came from one sample that was sequenced in a study of regulatory T cells in long-lasting Graves disease. The authors built TCR beta libraries using iRepertoire HTBI primers and Arm-PCR of CDR3 regions. TCRdb called the multiplex PCR reads again in MiXCR, with one record for every CDR3 protein. The profile shows roughly 220,000 distinct CDR3 sequences, around 20% of them singletons. Time point: newly diagnosed GD, antithyroid drugs for less than 3 months. There was RNA extracted from PBMCs, and the TCR library was made from it. This specimen consisted of peripheral blood mononuclear cells (PBMCs), obtained at new diagnosis, from a patient treated with antithyroid drugs. Receptor source: a female donor with Graves disease.

This clonotype has only one observation. The DNA for the CDR3 is TGTGCCAGCAGCCAGTACCAGGACAGGGGTCGGCGGAACACTGAAGCTTTCTTT. It encodes CASSQYQDRGRRNTEAFF. The chain recombines TRBV5-6 with TRBJ1-1, with TRBD1 matching 9 bases. J gave up 1 base and V 4 bases, and 14 bases lay outside the gene matches. Germline CDR1 and CDR2: SGHDT and YYEEEE. The CDR3 loop spans 18 amino acids.

This clonotype was counted ten times or more. V and J are TRBV27 and TRBJ2-5, with D maybe TRBD2 (6 bases). CDR1 is MNHEY and CDR2 is SMNVEV in the germline V gene (reference sequence). This CDR3 comprises 15 residues. V lost 3 bases and J 7 bases, leaving 18 bases between the germline ends. The CDR3 region is CASSFRTTPPGTQYF. The CDR3 nucleotides read TGTGCCAGCAGTTTCCGGACTACACCGCCAGGGACCCAGTACTTC.

This chain joins TRBV3-1 and TRBJ2-7, with a tentative D call TRBD1 (6 bases). Germline V gene sequence: CDR1 LGHDT, CDR2 YNNKEL (reference sequence). The CDR3 spans 13 residues. V was shortened by 4 bases and J by 3 bases, with 10 bases between the two germline ends. The CDR3 spells CASSPRGDYEQYF. DNA for the CDR3: TGTGCCAGCAGCCCCAGGGGCGACTACGAGCAGTACTTC.

This clonotype was recorded many times. The rearrangement uses TRBV11-1 and TRBJ2-1, with 10 bases lining up with TRBD1. Per germline, CDR1 SGHAT and CDR2 FQDESV (reference sequence). This CDR3 contains 16 residues. J was trimmed by 8 bases and V by 3 bases; bases with no gene match: 10. The CDR3 region is CASSLDPGQGIDEQFF. The CDR3 DNA is TGTGCCAGCAGCTTGGACCCGGGACAGGGGATCGATGAGCAGTTCTTC.

This clonotype has at least ten counts. The chain uses TRBV12-3 or TRBV12-4 and TRBJ1-5, with unresolved D. With 5 bases removed from V and 10 bases from J, the gap between germline ends came to 9 bases. This CDR3 comprises 11 residues. CDR3 DNA: TGTGCCAGCAGTAAAAGGAGCCCCCAGCATTTT. This translates into CASSKRSPQHF.

The V gene is TRBV7-9, the J gene TRBJ2-1; possibly TRBD1 or TRBD2 for D (6 bases each). The CDR3 spans 12 residues. Per germline, CDR1 SEHNR and CDR2 FQNEAQ (reference sequence). V lost 5 bases, J lost 8 bases, and 10 bases lay in between. This CDR3 is CASSGGGHEQFF. CDR3 bases: TGTGCCAGCAGCGGTGGGGGGCATGAGCAGTTCTTC.

This clonotype showed up just a few times. The chain recombines TRBV29-1 with TRBJ2-2; 8 nucleotides line up with TRBD1. Germline trimming cut 4 bases from V and 6 bases from J; bases unmatched to any gene: 7. Germline V gene lookup returns CDR1 SQVTM and CDR2 ANQGSEA. The CDR3 spans 14 residues. This chain's CDR3 is CSVGGTGTAGELFF. The DNA for the CDR3 is TGCAGCGTTGGGGGGACAGGAACCGCCGGGGAGCTGTTTTTT.

This clonotype was counted a few times. The chain couples TRBV20-1 to TRBJ2-1; maybe TRBD2 (7 bases). This CDR3 has 16 amino acids. The germline CDR1 and CDR2 sequences are DFQATT and SNEGSKA (reference sequence). Deletions cut 2 bases from V and 6 bases from J, with 20 bases between. CDR3 protein: CSARRHGGAPGNEQFF. The CDR3 DNA reads as TGCAGTGCTAGACGACATGGGGGGGCGCCAGGCAATGAGCAGTTCTTC.

This clonotype was seen at least ten times. V gene TRBV28 combines with J gene TRBJ2-7; 9 bases line up with TRBD2. J was trimmed by 6 bases and V by 3 bases; bases with no gene match: 6. The CDR3 is made up of 14 amino acids. The V gene's germline CDR1 is MDHEN and CDR2 SYDVKM. In DNA form, the CDR3 reads TGTGCCAGCAGTTTTCTAGTTAGCGGGAGCGAGCAGTACTTC. Translating gives CASSFLVSGSEQYF.

This clonotype has a handful of counts. The V and J genes are TRBV27 and TRBJ2-7; D is unresolved. V was clipped by 5 bases and J by 6 bases, with 14 bases between them. The germline CDR1 and CDR2 sequences are MNHEY and SMNVEV (reference sequence). CDR3 length: 13 amino acids. Here the CDR3 DNA reads TGTGCCAGCAGTCATCAGACCGTAGGCGAGCAGTACTTC. It is translated as CASSHQTVGEQYF.

The chain is built from TRBV5-8 and TRBJ2-7; 12 bases fit TRBD1. V dropped 0 bases and J dropped 6; count of bases not matched to a gene: 4. Germline V CDR1 and CDR2: SGHTS, YDEGEE. CDR3 length: 15 residues. This CDR3 reads CASSLAGTGGGEQYF. CDR3 nucleotides: TGTGCCAGCAGCTTGGCCGGGACAGGGGGCGGCGAGCAGTACTTC.

The chain's CDR3 is CASSHFPSGTGGYEQYF. In DNA, the CDR3 is TGCGCCAGCAGCCATTTCCCGAGCGGGACAGGGGGCTACGAGCAGTACTTC. V usage is TRBV4-1 and J usage is TRBJ2-7; 11 positions agree with TRBD1. The CDR3 has 17 residues. Germline CDR1 is MGHRA and CDR2 is YSYEKL. V lost 3 bases and J lost 3; bases outside the gene matches: 10.

This clonotype appeared many times. The chain combines TRBV11-2 with TRBJ2-2; D remains ambiguous. V was pared by 2 bases and J by 4 bases, with 11 bases between. Germline V gives CDR1 SGHAT, CDR2 FQNNGV. The CDR3 has 15 amino acids. This CDR3 is CASSLIGGSTGELFF. CDR3 in DNA: TGTGCCAGCAGCTTAATTGGCGGATCCACCGGGGAGCTGTTTTTT.

This clonotype was seen once. This chain uses TRBV27 with TRBJ1-2; maybe TRBD1 (6 bases). Germline assignment: CDR1 MNHEY and CDR2 SMNVEV (reference sequence). The CDR3 consists of 16 residues. The V end was cut by 5 bases, the J end by 3 bases, with 19 bases between. CDR3 protein: CASSIRTETPYYGYTF. CDR3 bases: TGTGCCAGCAGTATTAGGACAGAGACTCCTTACTATGGCTACACCTTC.

This clonotype was observed many times. The chain carries TRBV6-5 and TRBJ2-3; 9 nucleotides line up with TRBD2. CDR1 is MNHEY, CDR2 SVGAGI, per germline. V was pared by 4 bases and J by 5 bases, with 4 bases of the junction left unmatched. The CDR3 spans 14 residues. The CDR3 nucleotides are TGTGCCAGCAGTTCCCTGCGGGAGGGAGATACGCAGTATTTT. Encoded protein: CASSSLREGDTQYF.

The chain combines TRBV9 with TRBJ1-1; no firm D call. The CDR3 runs 12 residues. CDR1 and CDR2 from the germline V gene are SGDLS and YYNGEE. V lost 3 bases and J lost 6, with 9 bases in between. The CDR3 bases are TGTGCCAGCAGCGACGGTGGCGCTGAAGCTTTCTTT. As protein: CASSDGGAEAFF. Combining the CDR3 with reference TRBV9 and TRBJ1-1 gives the whole variable domain DSGVTQTPKHLITATGQRVTLRCSPRSGDLSVYWYQQSLDQGLQFLIQYYNGEERAKGNILERFSAQQFPDLHSELNLSSLELGDSALYFCASSDGGAEAFFGQGTRLTVV.

Many counts were recorded for this clonotype. This chain connects TRBV10-3 to TRBJ2-5, with D perhaps matching TRBD1 (6 bases). The germline V gene has CDR1 ENHRY and CDR2 SYGVKD. The V end was cut by 5 bases, the J end by 2 bases, with 12 bases between. The CDR3 loop spans 14 amino acids. Here the CDR3 reads CAISSGTPQETQYF. The CDR3 DNA reads TGTGCCATCAGTTCCGGGACACCACAAGAGACCCAGTACTTC.

The CDR3 loop is CSVEGQGSTEAFF. In DNA form, the CDR3 reads TGCAGCGTTGAGGGACAGGGGTCCACTGAAGCTTTCTTT. J is TRBJ1-1 and V is TRBV29-1, with TRBD1 matching over 10 bases. Germline V lookup: CDR1 SQVTM, CDR2 ANQGSEA. The length of the CDR3 is 13 residues. After removal of 3 bases from V and 4 bases from J, the junction contained 2 bases not matched to a gene.

This clonotype was seen many times. The genes are TRBV6-1 and TRBJ1-4, with D perhaps TRBD1 (6 bases). Germline assignment: CDR1 MNHNS and CDR2 SASEGT. This CDR3 spans 16 amino acids. V was shortened by 11 bases and J by 5 bases, with 24 bases between the two germline ends. The CDR3 loop reads CAGSSDSQGQNEKLFF. In nucleotides, the CDR3 is TGTGCCGGCTCCTCGGACAGCCAAGGCCAGAATGAAAAACTGTTTTTT.

This clonotype has ten or more counts. The rearrangement links TRBV7-3 to TRBJ2-2, with D perhaps TRBD1 (5 bases). CDR3 length: 16 residues. Germline V gives CDR1 SGHTA, CDR2 FQGTGA. Trimming removed 5 bases at V and 0 bases at J, with 13 bases between. CDR3 sequence reads: CASSPRQTSNTGELFF. The DNA of the CDR3 is TGTGCCAGCAGCCCGAGACAGACTTCGAACACCGGGGAGCTGTTTTTT.

This clonotype has at least ten counts. CDR3 in DNA: TGCAGTGCCAGCTCAGTTCGGGCAGGAGTTAACTATGGCTACACCTTC. Encoded protein: CSASSVRAGVNYGYTF. The rearrangement links TRBV20-1 to TRBJ1-2; D is undetermined. Germline loops: CDR1 DFQATT, CDR2 SNEGSKA (reference sequence). Between the trimmed V and J ends, which lost 6 bases and 1 base, there was a span of 21 bases. The CDR3 sequence is 16 residues long.

This clonotype was counted ten times or more. V is TRBV30 and J is TRBJ2-3, with a tentative D call TRBD1 (5 bases). CDR1 GTSNPN and CDR2 SVGIG come from the germline V gene (reference sequence). Trimming left V 0 bases short and J 1 base short, with 11 bases between. This CDR3 contains 15 residues. CDR3: CAWSVPPTGTDTQYF. DNA of the CDR3: TGTGCCTGGAGTGTACCCCCGACAGGCACAGATACGCAGTATTTT.

This clonotype was seen at least ten times. The CDR3 nucleotides are TGCAGTGCTGAGGGGACACCTACTAGCACAGATACGCAGTATTTT. Translated: CSAEGTPTSTDTQYF. The genes are TRBV20-1 and TRBJ2-3, with a weak D call TRBD1 (6 bases). Trimming pared 5 bases from V and 0 bases from J, leaving 15 bases between. Germline lookup yields CDR1 DFQATT and CDR2 SNEGSKA (reference sequence). CDR3 length: 15 amino acids.

This clonotype appeared many times. This chain connects TRBV28 to TRBJ2-3, with 9 bases that match TRBD2. The CDR3 has 15 amino acids. Germline lookup yields CDR1 MDHEN and CDR2 SYDVKM. The J segment lost 0 bases and the V segment lost 5 bases, leaving 3 bases of the junction unmatched. CDR3 nucleotide sequence: TGTGCCAGCAGTCGACTAGCGGATAGCACAGATACGCAGTATTTT. This encodes CASSRLADSTDTQYF. Using reference TRBV28 and TRBJ2-3 for the parts outside the CDR3, the full variable domain is DVKVTQSSRYLVKRTGEKVFLECVQDMDHENMFWYRQDPGLGLRLIYFSYDVKMKEKGDIPEGYSVSREKKERFSLILESASTNQTSMYLCASSRLADSTDTQYFGPGTRLTVL.

This clonotype was observed many times. V is TRBV28 and J is TRBJ2-3; D gene ambiguous. The germline V gene encodes CDR1 MDHEN and CDR2 SYDVKM. This CDR3 region has 12 residues. Trimming took off 6 bases at V and 0 bases at J, with 4 bases between the two ends. DNA for the CDR3: TGTGCCAGCAGGGGCAGCACAGATACGCAGTATTTT. Its protein product is CASRGSTDTQYF.

The V and J genes are TRBV20-1 and TRBJ2-6; the D is unclear. Trimming removed 1 base at V and 0 bases at J, with 7 bases between. The CDR3 is 15 residues long. The germline gives CDR1 DFQATT, CDR2 SNEGSKA (reference sequence). CDR3 sequence: CSARAPYSGANVLTF. The CDR3, as DNA: TGCAGTGCTAGAGCTCCGTACTCTGGGGCCAACGTCCTGACTTTC.

This clonotype was seen ten or more times. This chain connects TRBV5-5 to TRBJ2-5, with 10 positions matching TRBD2. The V and J ends lost 0 bases and 1 base, in that order; junction bases with no gene match: 9. CDR1 SGHKS and CDR2 YYEKEE come from the germline V gene (reference sequence). The CDR3 contains 18 residues. Here the CDR3 reads CASSLVPSGSPIQETQYF. The CDR3 DNA follows: TGTGCCAGCAGCTTGGTTCCTAGCGGGAGCCCAATCCAAGAGACCCAGTACTTC.

This clonotype was seen many times. This rearrangement joins TRBV6-1 to TRBJ2-2; tentative D call: TRBD1 (6 bases). The CDR3 is 16 residues long. V shed 0 bases and J shed 4 bases, with 12 bases lying between them. Germline values: CDR1 MNHNS, CDR2 SASEGT. CDR3 nucleotide sequence: TGTGCCAGCAGTGAAGCGCAAAGGACAGCCACCGGGGAGCTGTTTTTT. This encodes CASSEAQRTATGELFF.

This clonotype appeared a few times. This rearrangement joins TRBV19 to TRBJ2-6; the D gene is possibly TRBD1 (5 bases). Germline CDR1 and CDR2: LNHDA and SQIVND (reference sequence). With 6 bases removed from V and 0 bases from J, the gap between germline ends came to 9 bases. The CDR3 sequence is 15 residues long. CDR3 sequence (DNA): TGTGCCAGTAGCCGGACAAACTCTGGGGCCAACGTCCTGACTTTC. As protein: CASSRTNSGANVLTF.

The CDR3 bases are TGTGCCAGCAGCTTAGCGGCCTCCTCCCCTAATGAAAAACTGTTTTTT. Protein product: CASSLAASSPNEKLFF. The rearrangement uses TRBV7-9 and TRBJ1-4, with D hard to call. The germline V gene has CDR1 SEHNR and CDR2 FQNEAQ (reference sequence). Trimming took off 0 bases at V and 3 bases at J, with 11 bases between the two ends. This CDR3 comprises 16 residues. Using reference TRBV7-9 and TRBJ1-4 for the parts outside the CDR3, the full variable domain is DTGVSQNPRHKITKRGQNVTFRCDPISEHNRLYWYRQTLGQGPEFLTYFQNEAQLEKSRLLSDRFSAERPKGSFSTLEIQRTEQGDSAMYLCASSLAASSPNEKLFFGSGTQLSVL.